This T cell receptor (beta chain) was sequenced during a study of cytomegalovirus exposure and HLA in healthy donors. Study background: Early on, a data release was issued that held roughly 84 million unique TCRs from HLA-typed donors.

As regards this clone: The antigen remains unidentified.

Study-wide points: In an earlier analysis, productive rearrangement rates for most beta V segments clustered near 87% or 30%. The study had only CMV serostatus as immune exposure information.

PCR used 60 Vbeta primers and 13 Jbeta primers. TCRdb's copy holds only in-frame clones and misses some; the assay was immunoSEQ multiplex PCR. Of around 200,000 clones in the sample, 75% to 85% were seen once. V dropped 5 bases and J dropped 4; count of bases not matched to a gene: 14. The V gene's germline CDR1 is SGHTA and CDR2 FQGTGA. The CDR3 length is 18 residues. The chain carries TRBV7-3 and TRBJ2-3, with 11 bases identical to TRBD2. The sequenced sample consisted of PBMCs. The receptor's source is a boy aged 5-17 years in good health and CMV-seronegative. CDR3 sequence: CASSTPGTSGLVADTQYF. CDR3 in DNA: TGTGCCAGCAGCACCCCCGGGACTAGCGGTTTAGTGGCAGATACGCAGTATTTT. Combining the CDR3 with reference TRBV7-3 and TRBJ2-3 gives the whole variable domain GAGVSQTPSNKVTEKGKYVELRCDPISGHTALYWYRQSLGQGPEFLIYFQGTGAADDSGLPNDRFFAVRPEGSVSTLKIQRTERGDSAVYLCASSTPGTSGLVADTQYFGPGTRLTVL.